This T cell receptor beta chain was obtained from a study of early T cells in non-severe SARS-CoV-2 infection. Turning to the study itself: Sequencing of unsorted whole blood was done on bulk RNA, leaving chains unpaired. General study points: Matches to VDJdb favored anti-spike CD8 responses and missed private and CD4 specificities.

Trimming removed 5 bases at V and 0 bases at J, with 14 bases between. There are 16 residues in the CDR3. CDR1 and CDR2 from the germline V gene are SGHVS and FQNEAQ. This clonotype was counted ten times or more. Antigen: not known. The TCR library protocol attached unique molecular identifiers to the individual cDNA molecules. MiXCR was run by TCRdb on the 5' RACE reads, yielding one entry per CDR3 protein. The table shows 69,000 or so distinct CDR3 sequences, with under 15% occurring only once. The chain combines TRBV7-8 with TRBJ2-4, with D unresolved. The TCR was taken from an adult who was a healthcare worker with PCR-confirmed SARS-CoV-2 infection or an uninfected control (not recorded which). Source material: whole blood. CDR3 sequence: CASSPTAGLAKNIQYF. The CDR3, as DNA: TGTGCCAGCAGCCCAACAGCAGGTCTAGCCAAAAACATTCAGTACTTC. The variable domain in full, completed from reference TRBV7-8 and TRBJ2-4, reads GAGVSQSPRYKVAKRGQDVALRCDPISGHVSLFWYQQALGQGPEFLTYFQNEAQLDKSGLPSDRFFAERPEGSVSTLKIQRTQQEDSAVYLCASSPTAGLAKNIQYFGAGTRLSVL.